This T cell receptor beta chain was documented in a study of T cell responses to AZD1222 COVID-19 vaccine. This CDR3 contains 13 residues. CDR1 and CDR2 from the germline V gene are MNHEY and SMNVEV (reference sequence). Trimming took off 4 bases at V and 7 bases at J, with 13 bases between the two ends. TCRdb keeps only in-frame clones here, not all; method: immunoSEQ multiplex PCR. Of around 200,000 clones in the sample, about 90% were seen once. This sequence was found in an adult in good health. The source material was peripheral blood, sampled on day 0 of AZD1222 vaccination. The chain has TRBV27 and TRBJ1-2, with D uncertain. This chain's CDR3 is CASSSVLGSGYTF. The CDR3 region has the DNA TGTGCCAGCAGTTCGGTCTTGGGATCTGGCTACACCTTC.